Ten or more counts support the clone carrying this T cell receptor (beta chain). This specimen comes from a study of molecular identifiers for immune sequencing clone quantification. Background on the study: Replicates split RNA from approximately 22,000 or 94,000 naive CD8 cells five ways, and the researchers sequenced four portions.

From the PCR reads, TCRdb called clonotypes with MiXCR, one entry per CDR3 protein. The sample carries hundreds of thousands of distinct CDR3 sequences, less than 30% recorded once. After removal of 3 bases from V and 3 bases from J, the junction contained 4 bases not matched to a gene. This CDR3 region has 15 residues. The germline gives CDR1 SGHTA, CDR2 FQGNSA. Naive CD8 T cells, phenotype CD8+CD4-CCR7+CD45RA+, were sorted. The chain links TRBV7-2 to TRBJ2-1; the match to TRBD2 covers 8 bases. The TCR originated in a human donor in good health. Some libraries in this study had Jurkat cell RNA spiked in. Sequenced input: naive CD8+ T cells from blood, with Jurkat cell RNA spiked in. Regarding subset: FACS-sorted CD8+CD4-CCR7+CD45RA+ naive T cells. The CDR3 coding sequence is TGTGCCAGCAGCTTCTATAGCGGGGACTACAATGAGCAGTTCTTC. This sequence encodes CASSFYSGDYNEQFF.